The T cell receptor (beta chain) under discussion was sequenced for a study of blood T cell repertoires in COVID-19. Overall study: Some COVID-19 samples were acute and others convalescent; all came from the United States, Italy and Spain. In each case, the material was cDNA or gDNA derived from T cells, B-cell-depleted T cells, or PBMCs.

Authors' methods: Amplifying reference gene primers gave estimates of nucleated cell counts. Some clones are missing from TCRdb's copy, which holds only in-frame ones; the method was immunoSEQ multiplex PCR. V, J and clone size were drawn from that table, and D and trimming were deduced from the DNA. The data contain approximately 240,000 clones, 75% to 90% of them singletons. CDR3 length equals 15 residues. The V and J ends lost 7 bases and 9 bases respectively, with 22 bases between them. Germline V gene sequence: CDR1 LGHDT, CDR2 YNNKEL (reference sequence). The receptor was isolated from a woman in her 30s with acute COVID-19. The gene calls are TRBV3-1 (or the pseudogene TRBV3-2) and TRBJ1-3; D unresolved. Specimen: PBMCs or T cells enriched from blood (not recorded which). The CDR3, as DNA: TGTGCCAGCACCCGGCTCTCGGGAACCTTTGGCACCATATATTTT. This sequence encodes CASTRLSGTFGTIYF.